This is a list of T cell receptor beta chains from one sample in a study of cytotoxic CD8 clonotypes in ibrutinib-treated CLL. Generated by immunoSEQ multiplex PCR, the TCRdb table keeps only in-frame clones and is missing some. The data contain some 300,000 clones, around four fifths of them seen just once; the ten biggest clones take up 6.5% to 8%. The starting material was PBMCs, obtained before ibrutinib treatment. These receptors were obtained from a human donor with chronic lymphocytic leukemia. Both conserved end residues are part of each CDR3. A D gene is named only where the DNA matches it firmly. Expanded clones get a size class; other rows say once, few or many, or leave the size out.

D gene,V gene,clone size,J gene,CDR3 DNA,CDR3 protein
TRBD2,TRBV28,NA,TRBJ2-7,TGTGCCAGCACCCCGGCGGGACTAGCGGGAGGGCCGTACGAGCAGTACTTC,CASTPAGLAGGPYEQYF
NA,TRBV9,NA,TRBJ2-2,TGTGCCAGCAGCGTAGTGGAGGGATCAGGGGAGCTGTTTTTT,CASSVVEGSGELFF
NA,TRBV9,NA,TRBJ2-2,TGTGCCAGCAAGAAAAACCGTCAAACAAACACCGGGGAGCTGTTTTTT,CASKKNRQTNTGELFF
TRBD2,TRBV30,NA,TRBJ2-7,TGTGCCTGGAGTGTAACCCTAGCGGGAGCTGGGGTCGAGCAGTACTTC,CAWSVTLAGAGVEQYF
NA,TRBV6-5,NA,TRBJ1-3,TGTGCCAGCAGTTCCACGGGGGATTCTGGAAACACCATATATTTT,CASSSTGDSGNTIYF
NA,TRBV25-1,NA,TRBJ2-7,TGTGCCAGCAGCCCCAATACGAAGGGCCACGAGCAGTACTTC,CASSPNTKGHEQYF
NA,TRBV9,NA,TRBJ2-3,TGTGCCAGCAGCGTAGACGTGGGAAACACAGATACGCAGTATTTT,CASSVDVGNTDTQYF
NA,TRBV30,NA,TRBJ1-1,TGTGCCTGGAGTAAGAGCAAATTACAGGTTAACCCTGAAGCTTTCTTT,CAWSKSKLQVNPEAFF
NA,TRBV7-2,NA,TRBJ2-3,TGTGCCAGCAGCCCCGTGGGCAGGGTTTATACAGATACGCAGTATTTT,CASSPVGRVYTDTQYF
TRBD2,TRBV5-1,NA,TRBJ2-4,TGCGCCAGCAGCTTGGCTAGCGGGATCGACATTCAGTACTTC,CASSLASGIDIQYF
TRBD2,TRBV27,NA,TRBJ2-7,TGTGCCAGCAGTTTTTGGGCTAGCGGGAGGGCGCTGCCCTACGAGCAGTACTTC,CASSFWASGRALPYEQYF
NA,TRBV9,NA,TRBJ2-5,TGTGCCAGCAGCGCTGGACCCCATAAAGAGACCCAGTACTTC,CASSAGPHKETQYF
TRBD2,TRBV9,NA,TRBJ2-1,TGTGCCAGCAGCGAGGGGACTAGCTGGCCAGGTGTCAATGAGCAGTTCTTC,CASSEGTSWPGVNEQFF
TRBD2,TRBV4-1,NA,TRBJ2-1,TGCGCCAGCACCGAGACTAGCGGGACCTACAATGAGCAGTTCTTC,CASTETSGTYNEQFF
NA,TRBV7-2,few,TRBJ1-1,TGTGCCAGCAGGCCCGACCGGGCAGGGTTTCGAGCTTTCTTT,CASRPDRAGFRAFF
TRBD2,TRBV7-2,NA,TRBJ2-7,TGTGCCAGCAGCTTAGTCCCTAGCGGGGGATACGAGCAGTACTTC,CASSLVPSGGYEQYF
TRBD2,TRBV27,NA,TRBJ2-2,TGTGCCAGCAGTACCCGGACTAGCGGGAGAGGGACCGGGGAGCTGTTTTTT,CASSTRTSGRGTGELFF
NA,TRBV7-8,NA,TRBJ2-1,TGTGCCAGCAGCCTAGGTGGTAGCGGCCGGAAGTTCTTC,CASSLGGSGRKFF
TRBD1,TRBV28,few,TRBJ2-7,TGTGCCAGCAGTTTAAGGAACAGGGGGCTTGACTTC,CASSLRNRGLDF
NA,TRBV5-8,few,TRBJ2-1,TGTGCCAGCAGCTTGGCAGGAACCTACAATGAGCAGTTCTTC,CASSLAGTYNEQFF
NA,TRBV19,NA,TRBJ1-5,TGTGCCACTACGGGTAGCAATCAGCCCCAGCATTTT,CATTGSNQPQHF
NA,TRBV15,NA,TRBJ1-5,TGTGCCACCAGCAGAGATGCTGGGGGGGGGACGGAGCCCCAGCATTTT,CATSRDAGGGTEPQHF
NA,TRBV19,few,TRBJ1-1,TGTGCCAGTAGTATCTTGGTTAACACTGAAGCTTTCTTT,CASSILVNTEAFF
TRBD1,TRBV19,NA,TRBJ1-1,TGTGCCAGTAGTATAAACAGGGGCAACACTGAAGCTTTCTTT,CASSINRGNTEAFF
NA,TRBV18,NA,TRBJ1-5,TGTGCCAGCTCACCACTAGCAGGGGCTCGCCTTCAGCCCCAGCATTTT,CASSPLAGARLQPQHF
NA,TRBV15,NA,TRBJ1-1,TGTGCCACCAGCTCGGATGTGAACACTGAAGCTTTCTTT,CATSSDVNTEAFF
NA,TRBV4-1,NA,TRBJ2-6,TGCGCCAGCAGCCAAGTCGGTGACGGGGCCAACGTCCTGACTTTC,CASSQVGDGANVLTF
NA,TRBV2,NA,TRBJ2-7,TGTGCCAGCAGTGAATGGTTTGCAGGGAAGAACTACGAGCAGTACTTC,CASSEWFAGKNYEQYF
TRBD2,TRBV7-6,NA,TRBJ2-1,TGTGCCAGCAGCTTAGGGATAGCGGGAGGGCATGAGCAGTTCTTC,CASSLGIAGGHEQFF
TRBD1,TRBV5-1,NA,TRBJ1-1,TGCGCCAGCAGCCTCGAACCCGACAGGGGTAGACGTTCCATCGCTGAAGCTTTCTTT,CASSLEPDRGRRSIAEAFF
NA,TRBV30,NA,TRBJ2-7,TGTGCCTGGAGTGTAGGTAGCTCCTACGAGCAGTACTTC,CAWSVGSSYEQYF
NA,TRBV6-5,NA,TRBJ2-2,TGTGCCAGCAGTTACATAGCCGGGGAGCTGTTTTTT,CASSYIAGELFF
NA,TRBV4-1,NA,TRBJ2-7,TGCGCCAGCAGCCAAGAGGGGGGGGCCGGAGACGAGCAGTACTTC,CASSQEGGAGDEQYF
TRBD2,TRBV7-3,NA,TRBJ2-1,TGTGCCAGCAGCAGGACTAGTTTCTACAATGAGCAGTTCTTC,CASSRTSFYNEQFF
TRBD2,TRBV5-6,NA,TRBJ2-3,TGTGCCAGCAGCTTGAGGACTAGCGGGAGGGCGTCAGATACGCAGTATTTT,CASSLRTSGRASDTQYF
TRBD2,TRBV29-1,NA,TRBJ2-3,TGCAGCGTTGTTCTTCTAGCGGGAGCTAGCACAGATACGCAGTATTTT,CSVVLLAGASTDTQYF
NA,TRBV4-3,NA,TRBJ2-3,TGCGCCAGCAGCCAAGATCAAGGTACCACAGATACGCAGTATTTT,CASSQDQGTTDTQYF
NA,TRBV28,NA,TRBJ1-2,TGTGCCAGCAGTTTACCCCAGGGTGGCTACACCTTC,CASSLPQGGYTF